The T cell receptor (beta chain) under discussion was sequenced for a study of blood T cells in healthy people across ages. Notes on the study in general: Conclusively comparing naive with antigen-experienced cells was impossible with unsorted PBMCs.

A second PCR of roughly 7 to 11 cycles used a sample-barcoded 5' primer and a J-beta primer mix. TCRdb re-called the 5' RACE reads with MiXCR, one entry per CDR3 protein. The table lists about a million distinct CDR3 sequences, roughly 47% of them singletons. Between the trimmed V and J ends, which lost 2 bases and 7 bases, there was a span of 8 bases. Germline assignment: CDR1 SGHAT and CDR2 FQNNGV. This CDR3 contains 12 residues. This clonotype was picked up one time. Its matching antigen is unknown. The TCR sequence derives from a woman aged 55-75 years in good health. The sequencing input was blood. The genes are TRBV11-2 and TRBJ2-5; D unclear. CDR3 nucleotide sequence: TGTGCCAGCAGCTTAACTTTTGTGACCCAGTACTTC. It encodes CASSLTFVTQYF.